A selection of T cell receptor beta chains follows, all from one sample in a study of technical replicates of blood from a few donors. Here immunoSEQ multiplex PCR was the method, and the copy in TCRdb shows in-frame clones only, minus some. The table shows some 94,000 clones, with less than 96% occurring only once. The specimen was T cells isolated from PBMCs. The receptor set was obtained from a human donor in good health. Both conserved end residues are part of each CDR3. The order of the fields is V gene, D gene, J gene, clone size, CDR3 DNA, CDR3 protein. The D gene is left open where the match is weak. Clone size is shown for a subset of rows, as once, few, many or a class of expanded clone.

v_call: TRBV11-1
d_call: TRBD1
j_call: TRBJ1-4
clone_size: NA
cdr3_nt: TGTGCCAGCAGCCCTACCGGGACAGAAGGAGAAAAACTGTTTTTT
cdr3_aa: CASSPTGTEGEKLFF

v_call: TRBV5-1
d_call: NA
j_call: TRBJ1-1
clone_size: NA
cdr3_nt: TGCGCCAGCAGGCGGTCCAGGGAGGACACTGAAGCTTTCTTT
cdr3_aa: CASRRSREDTEAFF

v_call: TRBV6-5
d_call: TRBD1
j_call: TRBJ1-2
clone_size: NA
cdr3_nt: TGTGCCAGCAGTTTGGACAGGAGGTATGGCTACACCTTC
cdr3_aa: CASSLDRRYGYTF

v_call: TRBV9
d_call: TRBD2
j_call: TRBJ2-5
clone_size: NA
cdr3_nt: TGTGCCAGCAGCGCCGAGGACGGGAGGGGATTTAAGACCCAGTACTTC
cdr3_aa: CASSAEDGRGFKTQYF

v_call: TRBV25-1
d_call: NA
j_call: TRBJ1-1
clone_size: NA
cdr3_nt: TGTGCCAGCAGTGAATACGAGGTTGTCACTGAAGCTTTCTTT
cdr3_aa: CASSEYEVVTEAFF

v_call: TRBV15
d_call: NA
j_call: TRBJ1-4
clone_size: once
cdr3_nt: TGTGCCACCGCCGAGATTAATGAAAAACTGTTTTTT
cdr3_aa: CATAEINEKLFF

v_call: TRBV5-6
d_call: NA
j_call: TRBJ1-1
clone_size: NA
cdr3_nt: TGTGCCAGCACCTTAGGGGAAGGGGGAGGGACTGAAGCTTTCTTT
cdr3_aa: CASTLGEGGGTEAFF

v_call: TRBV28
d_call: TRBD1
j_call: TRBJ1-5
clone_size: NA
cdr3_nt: TGTGCCAGCAGTTTACGGACAGGGGGCTTTCAGCCCCAGCATTTT
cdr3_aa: CASSLRTGGFQPQHF

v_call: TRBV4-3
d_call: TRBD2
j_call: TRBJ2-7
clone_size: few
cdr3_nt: TGCGCCAGCAGCCAAGGACTAGCGGGAGGCTACGAGCAGTACTTC
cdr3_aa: CASSQGLAGGYEQYF

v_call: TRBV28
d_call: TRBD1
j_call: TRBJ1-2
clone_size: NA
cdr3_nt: TGTGCCAGCAGTTTAGGACAGGGGAACTATGGCTACACCTTC
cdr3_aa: CASSLGQGNYGYTF

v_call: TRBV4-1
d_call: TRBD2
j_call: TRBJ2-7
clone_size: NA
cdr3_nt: TGCGCCAGCAGCCCCGGACTAGCGGGAGCCCGAACTTGGGAGCAGTACTTC
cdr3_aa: CASSPGLAGARTWEQYF

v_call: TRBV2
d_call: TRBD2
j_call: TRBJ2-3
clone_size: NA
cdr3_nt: TGTGCCACTAAGGGACTTGCAAATAGCGGGAGGGCGTCAGATACGCAGTATTTT
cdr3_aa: CATKGLANSGRASDTQYF

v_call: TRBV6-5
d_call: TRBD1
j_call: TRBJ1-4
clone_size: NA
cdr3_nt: TGTGCCAGCCGCCCGGACAGGGAGGGTGAAAAACTGTTTTTT
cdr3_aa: CASRPDREGEKLFF

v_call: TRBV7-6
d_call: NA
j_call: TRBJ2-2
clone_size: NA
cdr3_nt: TGTGCCAGCAGCCTTAGTGTCACCGGGGAGCTGTTTTTT
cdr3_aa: CASSLSVTGELFF

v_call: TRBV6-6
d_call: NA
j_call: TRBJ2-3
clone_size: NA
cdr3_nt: TGTGCCAGCACAAAAAGAGAGCCTGGCACAGATACGCAGTATTTT
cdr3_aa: CASTKREPGTDTQYF

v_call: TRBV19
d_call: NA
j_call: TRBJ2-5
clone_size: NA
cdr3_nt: TGTGCCAGTAGTATACGGACTCGGGCCTTAAGCGGTCAAGAGACCCAGTACTTC
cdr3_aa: CASSIRTRALSGQETQYF

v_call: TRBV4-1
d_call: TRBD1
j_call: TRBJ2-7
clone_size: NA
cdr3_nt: TGCGCCAGCAGCCACGGAAGGGACAGAATCTACGAGCAGTACTTC
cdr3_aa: CASSHGRDRIYEQYF

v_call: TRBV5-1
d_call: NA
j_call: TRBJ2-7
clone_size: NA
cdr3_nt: TGCGCCAGCAGCTTGGACGGGAGTCAGTACTTC
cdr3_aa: CASSLDGSQYF

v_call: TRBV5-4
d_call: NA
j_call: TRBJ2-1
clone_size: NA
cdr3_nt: TGTGCCAGCAGCATCCAAATACAGGGTCAGCTGTTCTTC
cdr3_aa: CASSIQIQGQLFF

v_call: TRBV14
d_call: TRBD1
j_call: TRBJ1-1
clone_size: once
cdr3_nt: TGTGCCAGCAGCCAAGAGAAGTACAGGGGGAACACTGAAGCTTTCTTT
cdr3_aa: CASSQEKYRGNTEAFF